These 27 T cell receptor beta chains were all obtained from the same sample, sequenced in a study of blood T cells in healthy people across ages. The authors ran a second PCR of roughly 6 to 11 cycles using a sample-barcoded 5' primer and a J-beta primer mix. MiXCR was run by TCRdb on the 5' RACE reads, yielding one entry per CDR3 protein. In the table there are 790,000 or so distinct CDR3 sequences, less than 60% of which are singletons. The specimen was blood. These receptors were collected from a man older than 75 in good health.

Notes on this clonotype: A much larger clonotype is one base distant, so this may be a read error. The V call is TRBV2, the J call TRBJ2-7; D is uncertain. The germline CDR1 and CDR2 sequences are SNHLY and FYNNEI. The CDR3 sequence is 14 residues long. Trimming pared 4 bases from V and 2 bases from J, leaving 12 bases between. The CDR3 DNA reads TGTGCCAGCAGTGCTCGAACGGTTACCTACGAGCAGTACTTC. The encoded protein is CASSARTVTYEQYF.

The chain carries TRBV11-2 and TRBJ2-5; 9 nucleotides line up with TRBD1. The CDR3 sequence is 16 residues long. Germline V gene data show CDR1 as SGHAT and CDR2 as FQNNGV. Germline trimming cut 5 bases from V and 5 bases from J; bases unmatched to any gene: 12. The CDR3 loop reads CASSVTGGVSPETQYF. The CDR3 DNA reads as TGTGCCAGCAGCGTGACAGGGGGGGTATCTCCCGAGACCCAGTACTTC.

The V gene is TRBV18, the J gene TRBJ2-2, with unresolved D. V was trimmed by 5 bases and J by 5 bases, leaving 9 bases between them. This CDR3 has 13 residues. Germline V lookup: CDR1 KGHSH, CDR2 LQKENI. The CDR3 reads CASSTHRTGELFF. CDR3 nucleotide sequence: TGTGCCAGCTCAACGCACAGAACCGGGGAGCTGTTTTTT.

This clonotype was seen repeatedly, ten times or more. The DNA for the CDR3 is TGTGCCAGCAGTTATACGGGGCTGAGCTCCTACGAGCAGTACTTC. Residues: CASSYTGLSSYEQYF. The gene calls are TRBV6-2 or TRBV6-3 and TRBJ2-7, with D perhaps TRBD1 or TRBD2 (5 bases each). V was shortened by 3 bases and J by 0 bases, with 12 bases between the two germline ends. Germline V gene sequence: CDR1 MNHEY, CDR2 SVGEGT. This CDR3 comprises 15 residues.

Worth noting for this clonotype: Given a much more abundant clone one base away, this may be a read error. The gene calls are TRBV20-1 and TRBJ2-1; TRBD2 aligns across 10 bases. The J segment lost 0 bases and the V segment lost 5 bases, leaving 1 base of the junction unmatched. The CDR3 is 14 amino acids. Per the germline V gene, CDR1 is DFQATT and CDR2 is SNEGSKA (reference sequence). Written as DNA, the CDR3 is TGCAGTGCTCCTAGCGGGAGCTCCTACAATGAGCAGTTCTTC. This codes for CSAPSGSSYNEQFF.

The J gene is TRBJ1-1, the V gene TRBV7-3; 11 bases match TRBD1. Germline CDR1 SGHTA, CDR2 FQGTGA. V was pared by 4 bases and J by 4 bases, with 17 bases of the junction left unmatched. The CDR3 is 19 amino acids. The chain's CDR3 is CASSSLPRTGGAGRTEAFF. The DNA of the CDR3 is TGTGCCAGCAGCTCCCTTCCGAGGACAGGGGGCGCGGGACGCACTGAAGCTTTCTTT.

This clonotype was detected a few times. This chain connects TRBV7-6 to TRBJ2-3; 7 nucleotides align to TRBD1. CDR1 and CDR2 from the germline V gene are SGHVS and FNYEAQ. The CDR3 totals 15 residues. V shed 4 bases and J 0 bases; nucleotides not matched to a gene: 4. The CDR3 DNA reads TGTGCCAGCAGCTCGCCGGGACAGAGCACAGATACGCAGTATTTT. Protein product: CASSSPGQSTDTQYF.

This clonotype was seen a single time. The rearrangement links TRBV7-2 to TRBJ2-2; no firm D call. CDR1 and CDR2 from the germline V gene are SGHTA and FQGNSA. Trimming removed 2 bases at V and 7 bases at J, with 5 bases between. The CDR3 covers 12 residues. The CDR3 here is CASSLFNGELFF. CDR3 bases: TGTGCCAGCAGCTTATTTAACGGGGAGCTGTTTTTT.

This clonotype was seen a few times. Here the CDR3 DNA reads TGTGCCAGCAGATCCGGGACCAGTAATGAAAAACTGTTTTTT. The encoded protein is CASRSGTSNEKLFF. The rearrangement uses TRBV28 and TRBJ1-4, with D possibly TRBD1 on 5 matching bases. V was cut by 6 bases and J by 4 bases, with 12 bases left in between. This CDR3 is built from 14 residues. Germline lookup yields CDR1 MDHEN and CDR2 SYDVKM.

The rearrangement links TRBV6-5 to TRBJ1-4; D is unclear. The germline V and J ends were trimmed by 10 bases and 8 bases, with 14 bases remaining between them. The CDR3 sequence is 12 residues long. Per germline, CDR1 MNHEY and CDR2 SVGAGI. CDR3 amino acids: CAIGDSTEKLFF. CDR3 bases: TGTGCCATCGGGGATTCTACAGAAAAACTGTTTTTT.

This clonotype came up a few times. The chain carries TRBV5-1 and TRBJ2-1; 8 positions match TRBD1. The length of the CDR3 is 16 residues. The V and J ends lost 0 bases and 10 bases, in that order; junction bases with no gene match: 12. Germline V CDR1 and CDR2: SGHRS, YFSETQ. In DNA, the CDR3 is TGCGCCAGCAGCTTGGACGGACAGGGAGGTTTTTGGGAGCAGTTCTTC. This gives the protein CASSLDGQGGFWEQFF.

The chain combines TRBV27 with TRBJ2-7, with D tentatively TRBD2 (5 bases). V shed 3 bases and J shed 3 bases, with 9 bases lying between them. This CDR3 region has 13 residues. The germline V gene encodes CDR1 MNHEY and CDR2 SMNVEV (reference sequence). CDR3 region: CASSFGINYEQYF. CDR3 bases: TGTGCCAGCAGTTTCGGGATAAACTACGAGCAGTACTTC.

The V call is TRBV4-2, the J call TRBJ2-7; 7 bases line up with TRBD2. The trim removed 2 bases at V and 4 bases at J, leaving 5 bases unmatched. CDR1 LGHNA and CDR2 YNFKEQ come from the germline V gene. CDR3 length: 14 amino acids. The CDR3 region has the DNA TGTGCCAGCAGCCAAATAAGCGGGGATTACGAGCAGTACTTC. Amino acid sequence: CASSQISGDYEQYF.

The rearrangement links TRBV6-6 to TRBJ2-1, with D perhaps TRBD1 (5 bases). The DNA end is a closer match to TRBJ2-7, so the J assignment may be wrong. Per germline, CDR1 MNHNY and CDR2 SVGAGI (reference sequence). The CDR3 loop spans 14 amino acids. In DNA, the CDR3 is TGTGCCAGCAGTTATAGGGGTTACTACAATGAGCAGTACTTC. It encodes CASSYRGYYNEQYF.

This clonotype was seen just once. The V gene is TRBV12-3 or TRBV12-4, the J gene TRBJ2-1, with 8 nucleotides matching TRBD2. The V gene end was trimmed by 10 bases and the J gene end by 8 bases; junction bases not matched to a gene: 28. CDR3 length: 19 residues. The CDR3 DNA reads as TGTGCCACCAAAGAAACGGGACTACCAGCGGGGGCCTTTAGGGATGAGCAGTTCTTC. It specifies CATKETGLPAGAFRDEQFF.

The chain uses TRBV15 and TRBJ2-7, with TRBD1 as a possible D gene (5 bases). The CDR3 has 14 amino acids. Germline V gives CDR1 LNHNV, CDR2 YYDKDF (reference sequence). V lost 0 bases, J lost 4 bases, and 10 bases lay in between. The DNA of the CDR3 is TGTGCCACCAGCAGAGAGAGACAGAAATACGAGCAGTACTTC. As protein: CATSRERQKYEQYF. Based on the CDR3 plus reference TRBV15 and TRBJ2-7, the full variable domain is DAMVIQNPRYQVTQFGKPVTLSCSQTLNHNVMYWYQQKSSQAPKLLFHYYDKDFNNEADTPDNFQSRRPNTSFCFLDIRSPGLGDTAMYLCATSRERQKYEQYFGPGTRLTVT.

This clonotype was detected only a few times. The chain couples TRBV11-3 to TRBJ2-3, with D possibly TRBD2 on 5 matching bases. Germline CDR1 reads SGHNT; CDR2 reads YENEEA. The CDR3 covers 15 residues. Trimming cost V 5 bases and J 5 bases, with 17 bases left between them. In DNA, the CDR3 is TGTGCCAGCAGCGACGAGGGTCAGGAGATAGATACGCAGTATTTT. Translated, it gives CASSDEGQEIDTQYF.

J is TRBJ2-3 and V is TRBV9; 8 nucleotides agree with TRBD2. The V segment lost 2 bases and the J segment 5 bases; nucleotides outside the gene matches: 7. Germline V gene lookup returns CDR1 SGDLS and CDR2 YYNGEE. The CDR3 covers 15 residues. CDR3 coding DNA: TGTGCCAGCAGCGTTGCGGGGGGCCCGATAGATACGCAGTATTTT. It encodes CASSVAGGPIDTQYF.

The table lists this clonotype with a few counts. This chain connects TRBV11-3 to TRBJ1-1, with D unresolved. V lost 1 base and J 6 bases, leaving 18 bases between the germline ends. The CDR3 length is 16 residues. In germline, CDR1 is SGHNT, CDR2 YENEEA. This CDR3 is CASSLVPGGLVSEAFF. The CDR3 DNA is TGTGCCAGCAGCTTAGTCCCCGGCGGGCTCGTATCTGAAGCTTTCTTT.

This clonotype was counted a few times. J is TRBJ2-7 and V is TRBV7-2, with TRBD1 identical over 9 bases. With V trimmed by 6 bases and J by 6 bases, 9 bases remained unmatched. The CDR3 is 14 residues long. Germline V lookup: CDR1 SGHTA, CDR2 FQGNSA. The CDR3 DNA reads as TGTGCCAGCAGTCAACAGGGGGCGGCGGGCGAGCAGTACTTC. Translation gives CASSQQGAAGEQYF.

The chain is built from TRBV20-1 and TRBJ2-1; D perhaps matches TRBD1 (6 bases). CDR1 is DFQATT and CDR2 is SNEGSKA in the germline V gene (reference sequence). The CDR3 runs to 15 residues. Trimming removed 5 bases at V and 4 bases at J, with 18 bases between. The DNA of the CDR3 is TGCAGTGCTTTTTTGGGTAGACAGGCTTACAATGAGCAGTTCTTC. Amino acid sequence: CSAFLGRQAYNEQFF.

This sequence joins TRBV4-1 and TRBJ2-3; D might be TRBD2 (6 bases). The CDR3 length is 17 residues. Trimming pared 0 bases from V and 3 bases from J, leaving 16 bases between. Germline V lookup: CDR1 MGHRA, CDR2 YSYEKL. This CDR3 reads CASSQEGGPGETDTQYF. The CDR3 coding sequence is TGCGCCAGCAGCCAAGAAGGCGGGCCGGGGGAGACAGATACGCAGTATTTT.

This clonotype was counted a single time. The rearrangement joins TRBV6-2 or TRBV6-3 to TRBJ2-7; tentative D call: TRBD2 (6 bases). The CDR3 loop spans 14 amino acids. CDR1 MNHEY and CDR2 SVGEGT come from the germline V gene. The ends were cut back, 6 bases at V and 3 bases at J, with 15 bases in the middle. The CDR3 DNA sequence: TGTGCCAGCAGAGCCCGACTAGGTTACTACGAGCAGTACTTC. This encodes CASRARLGYYEQYF.

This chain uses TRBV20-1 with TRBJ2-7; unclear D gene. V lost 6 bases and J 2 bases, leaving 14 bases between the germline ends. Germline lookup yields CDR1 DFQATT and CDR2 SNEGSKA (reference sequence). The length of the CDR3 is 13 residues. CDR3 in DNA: TGCAGTGCCCCCGCCCAGATGGCCTACGAGCAGTACTTC. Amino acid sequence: CSAPAQMAYEQYF.

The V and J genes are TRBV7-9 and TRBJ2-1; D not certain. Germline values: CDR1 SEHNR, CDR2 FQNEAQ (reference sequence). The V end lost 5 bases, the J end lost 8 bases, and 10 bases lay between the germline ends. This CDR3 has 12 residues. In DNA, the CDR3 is TGTGCCAGCAGCAGCAATTTCGATGAGCAGTTCTTC. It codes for CASSSNFDEQFF.

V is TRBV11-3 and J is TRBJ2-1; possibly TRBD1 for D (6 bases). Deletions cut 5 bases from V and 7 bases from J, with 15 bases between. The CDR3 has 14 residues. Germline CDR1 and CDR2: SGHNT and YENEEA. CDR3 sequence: CASSITSGDNEQFF. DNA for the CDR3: TGTGCCAGCAGCATCACTTCAGGGGATAATGAGCAGTTCTTC.

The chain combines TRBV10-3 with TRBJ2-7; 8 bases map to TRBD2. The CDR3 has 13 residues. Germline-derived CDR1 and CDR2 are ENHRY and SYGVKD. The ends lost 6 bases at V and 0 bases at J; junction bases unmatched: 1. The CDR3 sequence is CAIRRGVSYEQYF. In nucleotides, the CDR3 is TGTGCCATCAGGCGGGGGGTCTCCTACGAGCAGTACTTC.